This T cell receptor beta chain was captured by sequencing in a study of T cells in Graves' hyperthyroidism and ophthalmopathy. Study findings and constraints: Median prediction lead before ophthalmopathy onset was 6.5 months with the model. Most thyroid-expanded clonotypes above 0.001 were also found in blood.

This clonotype was observed a few times. Its antigen is undetermined. Using RNA transcripts as the source, TCR beta CDR3 regions were amplified. TCR CDR3 underwent first-round RT-PCR with the HTBI primer set. TCRdb used MiXCR to reprocess the multiplex PCR reads, holding one entry per CDR3 protein. The table has under 500,000 distinct CDR3 sequences, roughly 13% seen once. The V and J ends lost 6 bases and 4 bases, in that order; junction bases with no gene match: 7. The germline V gene has CDR1 MNHNS and CDR2 SASEGT. The CDR3 runs 16 residues. The origin of this receptor is a man between 50 and 59 years old with Graves' ophthalmopathy. The rearrangement uses TRBV6-1 and TRBJ2-1; TRBD2 matches 12 bases. The sample comprised blood. CDR3 residues: CASRPGLAGPYNEQFF. As DNA, the CDR3 is TGTGCCAGCAGACCCGGACTAGCGGGACCTTACAATGAGCAGTTCTTC.